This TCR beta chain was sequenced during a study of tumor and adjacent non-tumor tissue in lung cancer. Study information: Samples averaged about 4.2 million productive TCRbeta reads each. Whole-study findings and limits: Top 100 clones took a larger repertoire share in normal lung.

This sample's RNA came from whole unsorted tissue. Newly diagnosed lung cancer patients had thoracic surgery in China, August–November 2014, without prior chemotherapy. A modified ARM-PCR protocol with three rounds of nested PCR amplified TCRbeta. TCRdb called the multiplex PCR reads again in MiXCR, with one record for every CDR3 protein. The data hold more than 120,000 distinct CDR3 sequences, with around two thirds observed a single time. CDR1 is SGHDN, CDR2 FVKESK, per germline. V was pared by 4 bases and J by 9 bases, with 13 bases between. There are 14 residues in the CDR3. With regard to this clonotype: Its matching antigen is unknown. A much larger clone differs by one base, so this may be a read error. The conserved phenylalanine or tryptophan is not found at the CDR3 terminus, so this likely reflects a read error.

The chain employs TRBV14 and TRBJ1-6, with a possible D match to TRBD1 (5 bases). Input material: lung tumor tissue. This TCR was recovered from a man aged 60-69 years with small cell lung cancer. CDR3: CASSRSWGGSPLHI. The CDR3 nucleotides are TGTGCCAGCAGCCGTTCTTGGGGGGGTTCACCCCTCCACATT.